These 10 T cell receptor beta chains were all obtained from the same sample, sequenced in a study of cytomegalovirus exposure and HLA in healthy donors. The PCR contained 60 Vbeta and 13 Jbeta primers. The repertoire was sequenced with immunoSEQ multiplex PCR; TCRdb's copy has only in-frame clones and lacks some. The table has approximately 120,000 clones, approximately 77% seen once. The sample taken for sequencing was PBMCs. All receptors derive from a man younger than 30 in good health and CMV-seronegative.

The chain has TRBV5-1 and TRBJ1-1; D uncertain. The CDR3 runs to 16 residues. The V gene's germline CDR1 is SGHRS and CDR2 YFSETQ. The V end lost 0 bases, the J end lost 0 bases, and 12 bases lay between the germline ends. The CDR3 spells CASSLGAGTMNTEAFF. The CDR3 DNA sequence: TGCGCCAGCAGCTTGGGCGCAGGCACCATGAACACTGAAGCTTTCTTT.

V and J are TRBV19 and TRBJ1-5; possible D gene TRBD1, 6 bases. From germline, CDR1 is LNHDA and CDR2 SQIVND (reference sequence). CDR3 length equals 16 residues. The V end lost 5 bases, the J end lost 1 base, and 15 bases lay between the germline ends. The CDR3 protein is CASSPLGGTSNQPQHF. CDR3 nucleotide sequence: TGTGCCAGTAGTCCTCTTGGGGGCACAAGCAATCAGCCCCAGCATTTT.

The chain is built from TRBV5-6 and TRBJ2-4; 9 bases match TRBD1. CDR3 length: 15 amino acids. Germline CDR1 and CDR2: SGHDT and YYEEEE. The junction had 1 base not matched to a gene; V was cut back by 2 bases and J by 1 base. The CDR3: CASSLQGAAKNIQYF. The DNA for the CDR3 is TGTGCCAGCAGCTTACAGGGGGCTGCCAAAAACATTCAGTACTTC. Combining the CDR3 with reference TRBV5-6 and TRBJ2-4 gives the whole variable domain DAGVTQSPTHLIKTRGQQVTLRCSPKSGHDTVSWYQQALGQGPQFIFQYYEEEERQRGNFPDRFSGHQFPNYSSELNVNALLLGDSALYLCASSLQGAAKNIQYFGAGTRLSVL.

This chain uses TRBV4-3 with TRBJ1-1, with 8 bases fitting TRBD1. Losses at the gene ends were 4 bases for V and 3 bases for J; bases not matched to a gene: 1. CDR3 length: 13 residues. Germline-derived CDR1 and CDR2 are LGHNA and YSLEER. The CDR3 sequence is CASSRDRYTEAFF. CDR3 in DNA: TGCGCCAGCAGCCGGGACAGGTACACTGAAGCTTTCTTT.

The J gene is TRBJ2-5, the V gene TRBV5-4; no firm D call. Germline V gene sequence: CDR1 SGHNT, CDR2 YYREEE (reference sequence). CDR3 length: 13 residues. V lost 1 base and J lost 5, with 9 bases in between. CDR3 residues: CASSLPPRETQYF. The CDR3 DNA reads as TGTGCCAGCAGCTTGCCCCCCAGGGAGACCCAGTACTTC.

V gene TRBV6-1 combines with J gene TRBJ2-5; perhaps TRBD2 as D (6 bases). The ends were cut back, 3 bases at V and 0 bases at J, with 11 bases in the middle. This CDR3 has 15 amino acids. Germline V gene data show CDR1 as MNHNS and CDR2 as SASEGT. The CDR3 reads CASSDRRAYQETQYF. The CDR3 nucleotides are TGTGCCAGCAGTGATAGGAGGGCCTACCAAGAGACCCAGTACTTC.

This chain connects TRBV19 to TRBJ2-1, with D maybe TRBD1 (6 bases). Trimming pared 4 bases from V and 7 bases from J, leaving 8 bases between. The length of the CDR3 is 12 residues. Germline loops: CDR1 LNHDA, CDR2 SQIVND (reference sequence). The CDR3 loop reads CASSNTGNEQFF. CDR3 DNA sequence: TGTGCCAGTAGTAATACAGGGAATGAGCAGTTCTTC.

This clone was seen more than once but under ten times. V and J are TRBV5-4 and TRBJ1-4, with 9 nucleotides matching TRBD1. Germline CDR1 reads SGHNT; CDR2 reads YYREEE (reference sequence). The ends lost 3 bases at V and 8 bases at J; junction bases unmatched: 5. The CDR3 is 14 residues long. The CDR3 DNA follows: TGTGCCAGCAGCTCCGGGACAGGGCGGGAAAAACTGTTTTTT. This encodes CASSSGTGREKLFF.

The chain is built from TRBV4-2 and TRBJ2-3, with 14 bases matching TRBD2. This CDR3 has 16 residues. Germline V CDR1 and CDR2: LGHNA, YNFKEQ. After removal of 2 bases from V and 3 bases from J, the junction contained 1 base not matched to a gene. Written as DNA, the CDR3 is TGTGCCAGCAGCCAACGACTAGCGGGGGGGACAGATACGCAGTATTTT. Its protein is CASSQRLAGGTDTQYF.

The chain couples TRBV2 to TRBJ2-7, with TRBD1 matching over 9 bases. In germline, CDR1 is SNHLY, CDR2 FYNNEI. Trimming took 7 bases from V and 3 from J; bases not matched to a gene: 10. CDR3 length: 15 amino acids. The CDR3 reads CASNIPGQGNYEQYF. As DNA, the CDR3 is TGTGCCAGCAATATACCGGGACAGGGAAACTACGAGCAGTACTTC.